This T cell receptor (beta chain) was recorded in a study of human T cells and chemical hapten exposure. The sample holds many counts of this clonotype. Each CDR3 protein is one row after TCRdb ran MiXCR on the RACE reads. The table has roughly 90,000 distinct CDR3 sequences, approximately 10% seen once; the top ten hold more than 1%. As for time point: patch test 3, about 24 weeks after DPC sensitization. Treatment meaning: therapeutic diphenylcyclopropenone sensitization with weekly scalp DPC. The receptor was isolated from a woman in her 30s with alopecia areata. Some clones in this sample may be carry-over from other donors' samples. Sequences were derived from whole blood, sampled in connection with sensitization to the hapten diphenylcyclopropenone (DPC).

The CDR3 here is CASIKLTGDGYTF. The CDR3, as DNA: TGTGCCAGCATCAAGCTAACAGGGGACGGCTACACCTTC. The gene calls are TRBV28 and TRBJ1-2, with 7 bases identical to TRBD1. Germline CDR1 MDHEN, CDR2 SYDVKM. This CDR3 region has 13 residues. Losses at the gene ends were 7 bases for V and 8 bases for J; bases not matched to a gene: 10.